This TCR beta chain was sequenced in a study of cytomegalovirus exposure and HLA in healthy donors. This CDR3 is 14 amino acids long. The junction had 4 bases not matched to a gene; V was cut back by 0 bases and J by 6 bases. From germline, CDR1 is MDHEN and CDR2 SYDVKM. Use of 60 Vbeta and 13 Jbeta primers characterized the PCR. Generated by immunoSEQ multiplex PCR, the TCRdb table keeps only in-frame clones and is missing some. This sample has 250,000 to 350,000 clones, with around 86% found just once. The material sequenced was PBMCs. The TCR originated in a man in his forties in good health and CMV-seropositive. This rearrangement joins TRBV28 to TRBJ2-5; 7 positions match TRBD1. The CDR3 DNA is TGTGCCAGCAGTTTATGGGCAGGGGGAAAGACCCAGTACTTC. This sequence encodes CASSLWAGGKTQYF.